Listed below are T cell receptor beta chains from one sample, sequenced in a study of Ad26.COV2.S vaccination and SARS-CoV-2 variants. Sequencing was performed with immunoSEQ multiplex PCR; in TCRdb, only in-frame clones are kept and a portion is missing. This table has roughly 390,000 clones, about nine tenths appearing once. Sequenced here: peripheral blood, sampled in a trial of Ad26.COV2.S vaccine versus placebo. The receptor source for this set is a person between 18 and 65 years old who received the Ad26.COV2.S COVID-19 vaccine or a placebo. CDR3s include the opening cysteine and the closing phenylalanine or tryptophan. Fields, in order: CDR3 protein, CDR3 DNA, J gene, V gene, CDR3 length, clone size, D gene. A D gene is named only where the DNA matches it firmly. Not all rows give a size; the values are once, few, many and, for expanded clones, a class.

cdr3_aa: CASAPRGETQYF; cdr3_nt: TGTGCTTCGGCGCCCCGCGGAGAGACCCAGTACTTC; j_call: TRBJ2-5; v_call: TRBV6-5; cdr3_length: 12; clone_size: NA; d_call: NA
cdr3_aa: CASSSTGGVSPLHF; cdr3_nt: TGTGCCAGCAGCTCCACAGGGGGGGTTTCACCCCTCCACTTT; j_call: TRBJ1-6; v_call: TRBV11-2; cdr3_length: 14; clone_size: few; d_call: TRBD1
cdr3_aa: CASSQVRDRGHEQYF; cdr3_nt: TGTGCCAGCAGCCAAGTCCGGGACAGGGGCCACGAGCAGTACTTC; j_call: TRBJ2-7; v_call: TRBV3-1/TRBV3-2; cdr3_length: 15; clone_size: NA; d_call: TRBD1
cdr3_aa: CASSEGLSSYNEQFF; cdr3_nt: TGCGCCAGCAGCGAGGGACTCAGCTCCTACAATGAGCAGTTCTTC; j_call: TRBJ2-1; v_call: TRBV5-1; cdr3_length: 15; clone_size: NA; d_call: NA
cdr3_aa: CASSPGATRAYF; cdr3_nt: TGTGCCAGCAGCCCCGGGGCCACCAGGGCGTACTTC; j_call: TRBJ2-7; v_call: TRBV13; cdr3_length: 12; clone_size: NA; d_call: NA
cdr3_aa: CASSDRAEKLFF; cdr3_nt: TGTGCCAGCAGCGACCGGGCGGAAAAACTGTTTTTT; j_call: TRBJ1-4; v_call: TRBV28; cdr3_length: 12; clone_size: NA; d_call: NA
cdr3_aa: CASSATGGASPLHF; cdr3_nt: TGTGCCAGCAGCGCAACAGGGGGCGCTTCACCCCTCCACTTT; j_call: TRBJ1-6; v_call: TRBV3-1/TRBV3-2; cdr3_length: 14; clone_size: many; d_call: TRBD1
cdr3_aa: CASSYNSGTGLSGNTIYF; cdr3_nt: TGTGCCAGCAGCTACAACTCCGGGACAGGACTCTCTGGAAACACCATATATTTT; j_call: TRBJ1-3; v_call: TRBV7-8; cdr3_length: 18; clone_size: NA; d_call: TRBD1
cdr3_aa: CASRTGVGQPQHF; cdr3_nt: TGTGCCAGCAGGACAGGGGTCGGTCAGCCCCAGCATTTT; j_call: TRBJ1-5; v_call: TRBV2; cdr3_length: 13; clone_size: NA; d_call: TRBD1
cdr3_aa: CASSPGRDNYGYTF; cdr3_nt: TGTGCCAGCAGCCCAGGACGGGATAACTATGGCTACACCTTC; j_call: TRBJ1-2; v_call: TRBV9; cdr3_length: 14; clone_size: NA; d_call: NA
cdr3_aa: CASGRQGEDYGYTF; cdr3_nt: TGTGCCAGCGGAAGACAGGGGGAGGACTATGGCTACACCTTC; j_call: TRBJ1-2; v_call: TRBV6-5; cdr3_length: 14; clone_size: NA; d_call: TRBD1
cdr3_aa: CASSQDWYGYTF; cdr3_nt: TGTGCCAGCAGCCAGGACTGGTATGGCTACACCTTC; j_call: TRBJ1-2; v_call: TRBV7-9; cdr3_length: 12; clone_size: NA; d_call: NA
cdr3_aa: CASSRTGGTDTQYF; cdr3_nt: TGTGCCAGCAGTAGGACAGGGGGCACAGATACGCAGTATTTT; j_call: TRBJ2-3; v_call: TRBV6-5; cdr3_length: 14; clone_size: NA; d_call: TRBD1
cdr3_aa: CASSQDVSARGVNEQFF; cdr3_nt: TGTGCCAGCAGCCAAGATGTCTCTGCCAGGGGTGTCAATGAGCAGTTCTTC; j_call: TRBJ2-1; v_call: TRBV3-1/TRBV3-2; cdr3_length: 17; clone_size: NA; d_call: NA
cdr3_aa: CASNILGSVDEQFF; cdr3_nt: TGTGCCAGCAACATACTTGGGTCTGTCGATGAGCAGTTCTTC; j_call: TRBJ2-1; v_call: TRBV2; cdr3_length: 14; clone_size: NA; d_call: NA
cdr3_aa: CASSTTGNAGDGYTF; cdr3_nt: TGCGCCAGCAGCACGACAGGGAACGCGGGAGATGGCTACACCTTC; j_call: TRBJ1-2; v_call: TRBV5-1; cdr3_length: 15; clone_size: NA; d_call: TRBD1
cdr3_aa: CASSRQSATPQGRNYGYTF; cdr3_nt: TGTGCCAGCTCACGACAGTCTGCGACGCCCCAGGGTCGTAACTATGGCTACACCTTC; j_call: TRBJ1-2; v_call: TRBV18; cdr3_length: 19; clone_size: NA; d_call: NA
cdr3_aa: CASSHRVVQETQYF; cdr3_nt: TGCGCCAGCAGCCATAGGGTGGTACAAGAGACCCAGTACTTC; j_call: TRBJ2-5; v_call: TRBV5-1; cdr3_length: 14; clone_size: once; d_call: NA
cdr3_aa: CASSQVVQGNEQFF; cdr3_nt: TGCGCCAGCAGCCAAGTCGTTCAGGGAAATGAGCAGTTCTTC; j_call: TRBJ2-1; v_call: TRBV4-1; cdr3_length: 14; clone_size: NA; d_call: NA
cdr3_aa: CASSKGNNQGEQYF; cdr3_nt: TGTGCCAGCAGCAAAGGGAACAACCAGGGCGAGCAGTACTTC; j_call: TRBJ2-7; v_call: TRBV21-1; cdr3_length: 14; clone_size: NA; d_call: NA
cdr3_aa: CASSQRGQGRHSPLHF; cdr3_nt: TGTGCCAGCAGCCAACGAGGACAGGGTAGGCATTCACCCCTCCACTTT; j_call: TRBJ1-6; v_call: TRBV7-2; cdr3_length: 16; clone_size: NA; d_call: TRBD1
cdr3_aa: CASRGTGTQYF; cdr3_nt: TGTGCCAGCAGAGGGACAGGGACCCAGTACTTC; j_call: TRBJ2-5; v_call: TRBV27; cdr3_length: 11; clone_size: NA; d_call: TRBD1
cdr3_aa: CASSLGGRSTEAFF; cdr3_nt: TGTGCCAGCAGCTTGGGAGGGAGGAGTACTGAAGCTTTCTTT; j_call: TRBJ1-1; v_call: TRBV5-4; cdr3_length: 14; clone_size: NA; d_call: NA
cdr3_aa: CASSEGGHGTEAFF; cdr3_nt: TGTGCCAGCAGTGAAGGGGGACATGGCACTGAAGCTTTCTTT; j_call: TRBJ1-1; v_call: TRBV6-1; cdr3_length: 14; clone_size: NA; d_call: NA
cdr3_aa: CASSLDQGQGRNTIYF; cdr3_nt: TGTGCCAGCAGCTTAGATCAAGGACAGGGAAGAAACACCATATATTTT; j_call: TRBJ1-3; v_call: TRBV7-9; cdr3_length: 16; clone_size: NA; d_call: TRBD1
cdr3_aa: CASSHGGPSGEQYF; cdr3_nt: TGTGCCAGCAGCCACGGGGGCCCCTCGGGGGAGCAGTACTTC; j_call: TRBJ2-7; v_call: TRBV7-2; cdr3_length: 14; clone_size: NA; d_call: NA
cdr3_aa: CASSLRVGSYNEQFF; cdr3_nt: TGTGCCAGCAGCTTACGGGTCGGCTCCTACAATGAGCAGTTCTTC; j_call: TRBJ2-1; v_call: TRBV7-2; cdr3_length: 15; clone_size: NA; d_call: NA
cdr3_aa: CASSVENTGELFF; cdr3_nt: TGTGCCAGCAGCGTCGAAAACACCGGGGAGCTGTTTTTT; j_call: TRBJ2-2; v_call: TRBV9; cdr3_length: 13; clone_size: NA; d_call: NA
cdr3_aa: CASSVGLGSGNTIYF; cdr3_nt: TGTGCCAGCAGTGTAGGCTTAGGCTCTGGAAACACCATATATTTT; j_call: TRBJ1-3; v_call: TRBV2; cdr3_length: 15; clone_size: NA; d_call: NA
cdr3_aa: CASSAHDTGELFF; cdr3_nt: TGCGCCAGCAGCGCACACGACACCGGGGAGCTGTTTTTT; j_call: TRBJ2-2; v_call: TRBV5-1; cdr3_length: 13; clone_size: NA; d_call: NA
cdr3_aa: CASSQEGWGTGELFF; cdr3_nt: TGCGCCAGCAGCCAAGAAGGTTGGGGTACCGGGGAGCTGTTTTTT; j_call: TRBJ2-2; v_call: TRBV4-1; cdr3_length: 15; clone_size: NA; d_call: NA
cdr3_aa: CASRSGGLSHGYTF; cdr3_nt: TGTGCCAGCAGATCAGGGGGCCTGAGTCATGGCTACACCTTC; j_call: TRBJ1-2; v_call: TRBV6-5; cdr3_length: 14; clone_size: NA; d_call: TRBD1
cdr3_aa: CARDRYSYEQYF; cdr3_nt: TGTGCCAGAGACAGGTACTCCTACGAGCAGTACTTC; j_call: TRBJ2-7; v_call: TRBV19; cdr3_length: 12; clone_size: few; d_call: NA
cdr3_aa: CASMLVPNEKLFF; cdr3_nt: TGTGCCAGCATGTTAGTACCGAATGAAAAACTGTTTTTT; j_call: TRBJ1-4; v_call: TRBV6-5; cdr3_length: 13; clone_size: NA; d_call: NA
cdr3_aa: CASNPQGFSNQPQHF; cdr3_nt: TGTGCCAGCAACCCTCAGGGATTTAGCAATCAGCCCCAGCATTTT; j_call: TRBJ1-5; v_call: TRBV3-1/TRBV3-2; cdr3_length: 15; clone_size: NA; d_call: NA
cdr3_aa: CASSWGQDKQYF; cdr3_nt: TGTGCCAGCAGCTGGGGACAGGACAAGCAGTACTTC; j_call: TRBJ2-7; v_call: TRBV5-6; cdr3_length: 12; clone_size: NA; d_call: TRBD1
cdr3_aa: CASSFSGGTGELFF; cdr3_nt: TGCGCCAGCAGCTTTAGCGGGGGCACCGGGGAGCTGTTTTTT; j_call: TRBJ2-2; v_call: TRBV5-1; cdr3_length: 14; clone_size: NA; d_call: TRBD2
cdr3_aa: CSVEAGTYTF; cdr3_nt: TGCAGCGTTGAGGCAGGGACCTACACCTTC; j_call: TRBJ1-2; v_call: TRBV29-1; cdr3_length: 10; clone_size: few; d_call: NA
cdr3_aa: CASSPPGRMNTEAFF; cdr3_nt: TGTGCCAGCTCACCACCGGGCAGGATGAACACTGAAGCTTTCTTT; j_call: TRBJ1-1; v_call: TRBV18; cdr3_length: 15; clone_size: NA; d_call: NA
cdr3_aa: CASSPGGLFTEAFF; cdr3_nt: TGTGCCAGCAGTCCAGGGGGGCTCTTCACTGAAGCTTTCTTT; j_call: TRBJ1-1; v_call: TRBV6-1; cdr3_length: 14; clone_size: NA; d_call: TRBD1
cdr3_aa: CAISERAGEETQYF; cdr3_nt: TGTGCCATCAGTGAAAGGGCGGGGGAAGAGACCCAGTACTTC; j_call: TRBJ2-5; v_call: TRBV10-3; cdr3_length: 14; clone_size: NA; d_call: TRBD2